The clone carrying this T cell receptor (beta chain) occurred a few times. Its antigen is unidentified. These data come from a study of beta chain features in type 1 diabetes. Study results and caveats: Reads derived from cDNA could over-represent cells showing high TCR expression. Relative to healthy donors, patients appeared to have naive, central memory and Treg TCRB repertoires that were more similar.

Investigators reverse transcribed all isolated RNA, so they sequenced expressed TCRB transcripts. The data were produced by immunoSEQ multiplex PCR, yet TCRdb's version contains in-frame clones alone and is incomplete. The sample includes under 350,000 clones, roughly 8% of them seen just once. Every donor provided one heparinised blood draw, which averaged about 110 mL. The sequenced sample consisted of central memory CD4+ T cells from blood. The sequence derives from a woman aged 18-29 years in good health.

The chain's CDR3 is CASSFLLLPDYEQYF. The CDR3 DNA reads as TGTGCCAGCAGCTTTTTACTGCTTCCTGACTACGAGCAGTACTTC. The chain recombines TRBV5-6 with TRBJ2-7; no clear D. Germline assignment: CDR1 SGHDT and CDR2 YYEEEE. The V end was cut by 2 bases, the J end by 3 bases, with 15 bases between. The CDR3 runs 15 residues.